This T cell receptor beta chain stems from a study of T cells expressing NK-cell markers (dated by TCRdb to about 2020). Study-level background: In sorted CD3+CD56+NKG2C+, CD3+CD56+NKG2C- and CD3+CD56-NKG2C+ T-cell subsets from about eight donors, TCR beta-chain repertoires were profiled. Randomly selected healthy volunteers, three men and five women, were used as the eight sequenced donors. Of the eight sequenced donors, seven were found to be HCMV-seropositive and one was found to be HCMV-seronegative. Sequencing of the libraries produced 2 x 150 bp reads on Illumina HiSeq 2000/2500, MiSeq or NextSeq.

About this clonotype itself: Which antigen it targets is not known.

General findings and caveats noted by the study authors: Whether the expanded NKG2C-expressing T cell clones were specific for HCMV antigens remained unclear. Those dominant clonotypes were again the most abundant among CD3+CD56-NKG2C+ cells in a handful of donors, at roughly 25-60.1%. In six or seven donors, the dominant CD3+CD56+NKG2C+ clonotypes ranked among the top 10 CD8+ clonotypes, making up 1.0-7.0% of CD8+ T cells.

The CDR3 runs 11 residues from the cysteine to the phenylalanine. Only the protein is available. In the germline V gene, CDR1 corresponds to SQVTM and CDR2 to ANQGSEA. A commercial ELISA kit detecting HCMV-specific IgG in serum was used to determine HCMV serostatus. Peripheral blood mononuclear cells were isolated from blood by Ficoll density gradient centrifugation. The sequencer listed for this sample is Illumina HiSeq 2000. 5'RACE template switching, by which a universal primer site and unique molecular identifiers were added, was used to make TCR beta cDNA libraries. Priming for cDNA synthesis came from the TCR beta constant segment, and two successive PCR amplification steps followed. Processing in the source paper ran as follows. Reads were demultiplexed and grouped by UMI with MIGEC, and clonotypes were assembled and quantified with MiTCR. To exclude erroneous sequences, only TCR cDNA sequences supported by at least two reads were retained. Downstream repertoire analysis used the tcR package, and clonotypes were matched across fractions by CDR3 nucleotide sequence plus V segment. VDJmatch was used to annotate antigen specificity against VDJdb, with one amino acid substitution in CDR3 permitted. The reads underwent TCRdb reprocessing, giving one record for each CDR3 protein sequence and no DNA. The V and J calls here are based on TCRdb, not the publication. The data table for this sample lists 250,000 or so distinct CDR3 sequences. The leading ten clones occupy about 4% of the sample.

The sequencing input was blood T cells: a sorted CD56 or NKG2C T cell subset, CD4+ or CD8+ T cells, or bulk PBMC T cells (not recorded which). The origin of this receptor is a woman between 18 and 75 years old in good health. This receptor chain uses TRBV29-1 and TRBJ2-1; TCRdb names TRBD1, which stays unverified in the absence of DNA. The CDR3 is CSVDRDNEQFF.